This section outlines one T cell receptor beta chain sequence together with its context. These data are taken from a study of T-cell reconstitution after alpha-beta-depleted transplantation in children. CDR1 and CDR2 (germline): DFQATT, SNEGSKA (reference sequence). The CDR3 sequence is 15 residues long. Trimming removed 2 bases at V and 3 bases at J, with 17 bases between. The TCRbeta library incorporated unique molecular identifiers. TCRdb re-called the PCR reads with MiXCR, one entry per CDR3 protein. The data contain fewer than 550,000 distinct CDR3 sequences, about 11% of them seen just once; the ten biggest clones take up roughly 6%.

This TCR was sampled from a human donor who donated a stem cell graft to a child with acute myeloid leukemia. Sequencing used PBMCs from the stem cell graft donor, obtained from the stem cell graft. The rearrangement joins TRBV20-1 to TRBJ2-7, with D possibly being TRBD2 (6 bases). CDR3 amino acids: CSARSFEGLRYEQYF. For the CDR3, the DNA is TGCAGTGCTAGAAGCTTTGAGGGACTCCGCTACGAGCAGTACTTC.